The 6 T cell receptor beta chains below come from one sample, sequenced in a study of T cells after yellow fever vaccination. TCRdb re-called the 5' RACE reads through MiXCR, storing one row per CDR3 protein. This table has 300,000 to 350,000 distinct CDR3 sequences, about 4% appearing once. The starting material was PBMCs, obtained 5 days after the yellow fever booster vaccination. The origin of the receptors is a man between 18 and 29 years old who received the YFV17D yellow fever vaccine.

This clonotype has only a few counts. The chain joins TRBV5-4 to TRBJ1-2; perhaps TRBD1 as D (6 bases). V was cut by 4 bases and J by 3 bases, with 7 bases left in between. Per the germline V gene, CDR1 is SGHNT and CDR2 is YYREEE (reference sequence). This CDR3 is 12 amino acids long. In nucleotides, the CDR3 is TGTGCCAGCAGCGGGGGCGACTATGGCTACACCTTC. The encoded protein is CASSGGDYGYTF.

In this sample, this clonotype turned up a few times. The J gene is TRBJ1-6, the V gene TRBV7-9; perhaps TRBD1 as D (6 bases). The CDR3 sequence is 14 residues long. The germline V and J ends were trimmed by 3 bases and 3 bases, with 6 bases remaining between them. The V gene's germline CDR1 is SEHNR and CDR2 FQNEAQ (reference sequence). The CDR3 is CASSLGHYNSPLHF. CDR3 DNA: TGTGCCAGCAGCTTGGGACACTATAATTCACCCCTCCACTTT.

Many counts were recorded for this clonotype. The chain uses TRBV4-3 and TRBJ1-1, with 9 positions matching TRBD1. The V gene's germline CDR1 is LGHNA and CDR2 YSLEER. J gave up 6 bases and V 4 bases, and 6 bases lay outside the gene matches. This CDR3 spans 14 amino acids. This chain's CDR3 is CASSPDRGKPEAFF. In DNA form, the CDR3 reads TGCGCCAGCAGCCCGGACAGGGGAAAACCTGAAGCTTTCTTT.

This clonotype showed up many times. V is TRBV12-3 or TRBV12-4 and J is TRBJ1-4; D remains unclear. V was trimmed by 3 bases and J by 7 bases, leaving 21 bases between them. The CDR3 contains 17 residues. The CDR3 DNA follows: TGTGCCAGCAGTTTTGGAGCTATCCGGGTTTTCGGTGAAAAACTGTTTTTT. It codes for CASSFGAIRVFGEKLFF.

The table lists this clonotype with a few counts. CDR3 sequence reads: CSSSPRGYGYTF. CDR3 DNA sequence: TGCAGTTCTTCCCCCCGGGGCTATGGCTACACCTTC. The rearrangement joins TRBV20-1 to TRBJ1-2; D gene unclear. This CDR3 is built from 12 residues. Germline CDR1 and CDR2: DFQATT and SNEGSKA (reference sequence). V lost 8 bases to trimming and J lost 4 bases, with 14 bases between them.

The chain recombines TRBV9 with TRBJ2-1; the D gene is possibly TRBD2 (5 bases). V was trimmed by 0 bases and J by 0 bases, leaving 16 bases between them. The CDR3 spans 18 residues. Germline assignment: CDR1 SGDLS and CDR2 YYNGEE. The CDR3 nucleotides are TGTGCCAGCAGCGTAGGGTCGGTAGCGCCGAGCTCCTACAATGAGCAGTTCTTC. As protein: CASSVGSVAPSSYNEQFF.